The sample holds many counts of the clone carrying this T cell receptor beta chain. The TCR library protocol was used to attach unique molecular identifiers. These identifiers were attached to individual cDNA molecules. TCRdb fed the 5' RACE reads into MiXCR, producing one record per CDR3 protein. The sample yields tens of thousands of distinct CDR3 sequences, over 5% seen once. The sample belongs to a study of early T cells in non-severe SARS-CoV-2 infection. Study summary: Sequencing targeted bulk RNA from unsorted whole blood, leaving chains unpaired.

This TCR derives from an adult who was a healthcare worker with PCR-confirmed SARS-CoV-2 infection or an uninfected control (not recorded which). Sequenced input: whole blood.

The CDR3 DNA follows: TGCGCCAGCAGCCACGCCGGGACAGGGAAGCGGGAGCTGTTTTTT. This encodes CASSHAGTGKRELFF. V gene TRBV4-1 combines with J gene TRBJ2-2; 9 bases line up with TRBD1. This CDR3 comprises 15 residues. CDR1 MGHRA and CDR2 YSYEKL come from the germline V gene. The V gene end was trimmed by 3 bases and the J gene end by 9 bases; junction bases not matched to a gene: 8.